One TCR beta chain is described in this entry. Its antigen remains unidentified. The record originates from a study of shared clonotypes between healthy human individuals. Study-level information: Those who served as donors were a couple of women and three men between the ages of 18 and 49. Overall study results and limits: Among non-shared clonotypes, generation probabilities were lower than among those shared by all four donors. The authors sampled blood alone, and tissue repertoires likely differ.

Naive CD8 populations comprised CD45RO-negative cells positively selected for CCR7, excluding terminally differentiated effector memory CD45RA+ cells. Researchers ran the assay at a deep level. Sequencing was performed with immunoSEQ multiplex PCR; in TCRdb, only in-frame clones are kept and a portion is missing. The sample lists hundreds of thousands of clones, 95% to 97% occurring once. V lost 4 bases and J 3 bases, leaving 22 bases between the germline ends. The CDR3 spans 17 residues. The V gene's germline CDR1 is MGHDK and CDR2 SYGVNS. The chain is built from TRBV25-1 and TRBJ2-7, with D unresolved. Sequencing used naive CD8+ T cells sorted from blood. The sequence was obtained from a woman in her thirties in good health. Here the CDR3 reads CASSGPGSDRPDYEQYF. The CDR3 DNA sequence: TGTGCCAGCAGTGGCCCGGGTTCGGACCGACCAGACTACGAGCAGTACTTC.